These 5 T cell receptor beta chains were all obtained from the same sample, sequenced in a study of cytomegalovirus exposure and HLA in healthy donors. 13 Jbeta primers and 60 Vbeta primers were used for the PCR. Method: immunoSEQ multiplex PCR; TCRdb's copy keeps in-frame clones and lacks some. The sample holds roughly 70,000 clones, more than 60% seen once. What was sequenced was PBMCs. These TCRs come from a male donor in good health and CMV-seropositive.

The chain's CDR3 is CASSVGRTGGSGNTIYF. DNA for the CDR3: TGTGCCAGCAGCGTTGGAAGGACAGGGGGCTCTGGAAACACCATATATTTT. This chain links TRBV9 with TRBJ1-3; TRBD1 matches 10 bases. V shed 2 bases and J 0 bases; nucleotides not matched to a gene: 5. Germline loops: CDR1 SGDLS, CDR2 YYNGEE. The CDR3 consists of 17 residues.

CDR3 sequence: CASSRRTAPFGETQYF. DNA for the CDR3: TGTGCCAGTAGTCGGAGGACTGCCCCTTTCGGAGAGACCCAGTACTTC. The chain couples TRBV19 to TRBJ2-5, with a weak D call TRBD2 (5 bases). The CDR3 extends over 16 amino acids. The V gene's germline CDR1 is LNHDA and CDR2 SQIVND (reference sequence). The V gene lost 5 bases and the J gene lost 4 bases, with 20 bases spanning the gap.

The V gene is TRBV6-5, the J gene TRBJ1-2; D ambiguous. V lost 2 bases to trimming and J lost 7 bases, with 11 bases between them. CDR1 is MNHEY, CDR2 SVGAGI, per germline. The CDR3 is made up of 13 amino acids. The CDR3 spells CASSYDLGFGYTF. Here the CDR3 DNA reads TGTGCCAGCAGTTACGATTTGGGCTTTGGCTACACCTTC.

This clone was observed a handful of times. The rearrangement uses TRBV7-9 and TRBJ2-3; D gene uncertain. The CDR3 length is 15 residues. Germline CDR1 and CDR2: SEHNR and FQNEAQ (reference sequence). Trimming took 2 bases from V and 2 from J, leaving 11 bases between them. The CDR3 sequence is CASSLSGGVTDTQYF. The CDR3 DNA sequence: TGTGCCAGCAGCTTATCCGGCGGAGTCACAGATACGCAGTATTTT.

The chain links TRBV18 to TRBJ1-4, with no clear D. Germline lookup yields CDR1 KGHSH and CDR2 LQKENI. V was cut by 1 base and J by 7 bases, with 13 bases left in between. The length of the CDR3 is 15 residues. CDR3 sequence: CASSPREAVGEKLFF. For the CDR3, the DNA is TGTGCCAGCTCACCACGGGAGGCGGTTGGTGAAAAACTGTTTTTT.